Reported below is one T cell receptor beta chain. What it binds is not known. Trimming cost V 2 bases and J 4 bases; bases outside gene matches: 3. Looked up from germline, CDR1 is MGHRA and CDR2 is YSYEKL. The CDR3 runs 16 residues. TCRdb independently ran MiXCR on the 5' RACE reads; one entry per CDR3 protein. The sample yields about 470,000 distinct CDR3 sequences, approximately 23% seen once. The data originate from a study of T-cell memory formation after mild COVID-19. Study context: TCR clusters mostly belonged to single donors.

General study findings and limits: The authors did not confirm SARS-CoV-2 specificity of second-wave clones peaking day 37. Later expanders leaned toward CD4+, whereas clones contracting from day 15 to 85 were balanced CD4/CD8. Pre-infection memory held some responding clones, suggesting pre-existing cross-reactive T cells responded.

The chain employs TRBV4-1 and TRBJ2-1; TRBD2 matches 12 bases. The source is an adult woman who had mild COVID-19 (a few samples of this study predate the infection). Cell type and time point are not known. Sequenced material: PBMCs or a T cell subset sorted from them (not recorded which). The CDR3 loop reads CASSQSGLAGYNEQFF. In nucleotides, the CDR3 is TGCGCCAGCAGCCAAAGTGGACTAGCGGGATACAATGAGCAGTTCTTC.